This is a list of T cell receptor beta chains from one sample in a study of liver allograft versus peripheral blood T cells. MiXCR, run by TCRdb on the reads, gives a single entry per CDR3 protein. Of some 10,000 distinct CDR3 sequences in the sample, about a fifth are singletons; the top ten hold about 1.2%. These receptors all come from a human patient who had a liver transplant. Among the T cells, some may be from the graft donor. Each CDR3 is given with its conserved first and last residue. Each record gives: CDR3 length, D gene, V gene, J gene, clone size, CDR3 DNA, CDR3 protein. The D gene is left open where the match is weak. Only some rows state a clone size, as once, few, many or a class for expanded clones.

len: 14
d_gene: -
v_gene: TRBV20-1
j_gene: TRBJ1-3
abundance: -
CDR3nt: TGCAGTGCTTCCCGGGGATACTCTGGAAACACCATATATTTT
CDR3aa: CSASRGYSGNTIYF

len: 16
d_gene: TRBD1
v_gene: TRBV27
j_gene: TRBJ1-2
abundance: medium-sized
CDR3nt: TGTGCCAGCAGTCTCTCCGACAGGGGGCGCCCCTATGGCTACACCTTC
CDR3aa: CASSLSDRGRPYGYTF

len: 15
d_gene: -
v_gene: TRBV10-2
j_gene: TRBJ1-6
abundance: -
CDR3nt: TGCGCCAGCAGTGAGTACTCGTTAAGCGGATCACCCCTCCACTTT
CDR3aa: CASSEYSLSGSPLHF

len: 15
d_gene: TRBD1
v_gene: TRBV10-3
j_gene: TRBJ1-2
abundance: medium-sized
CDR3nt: TGTGCCATCAGTGAGGGGCAGGGGGGGATCTATGGCTACACCTTC
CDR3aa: CAISEGQGGIYGYTF

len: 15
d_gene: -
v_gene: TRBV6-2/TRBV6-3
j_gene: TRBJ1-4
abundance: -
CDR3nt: TGTGCCAGCAGGACGTTAGTCGCAACTAATGAAAAACTGTTTTTT
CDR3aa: CASRTLVATNEKLFF

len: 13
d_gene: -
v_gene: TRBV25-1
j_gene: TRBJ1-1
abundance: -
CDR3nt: TGTGCCATCCAAGACCTTCGAGGGACTGAAGCTTTCTTT
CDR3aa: CAIQDLRGTEAFF

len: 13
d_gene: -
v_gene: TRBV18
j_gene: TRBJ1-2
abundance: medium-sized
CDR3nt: TGTGCCAGCTCACCACCGGGAGGTGAGGGCTACACCTTC
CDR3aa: CASSPPGGEGYTF

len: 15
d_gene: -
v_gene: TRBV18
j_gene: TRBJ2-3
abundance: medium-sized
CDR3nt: TGTGCCAGCTCACCGATGGGGTACCCCACAGATACGCAGTATTTT
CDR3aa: CASSPMGYPTDTQYF

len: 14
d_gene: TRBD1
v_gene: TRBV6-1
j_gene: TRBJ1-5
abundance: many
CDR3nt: TGTGCCAGCACCGCGGGACAGGGAGGTCAGCCCCAGCATTTT
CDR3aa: CASTAGQGGQPQHF

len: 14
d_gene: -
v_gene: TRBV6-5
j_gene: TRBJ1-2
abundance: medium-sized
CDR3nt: TGTGCCAGCAGTTACGGGAGTTTGAACTATGGCTACACCTTC
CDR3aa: CASSYGSLNYGYTF

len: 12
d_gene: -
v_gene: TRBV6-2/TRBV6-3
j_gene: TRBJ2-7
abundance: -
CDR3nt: TGTGCCAGCAGTTACCCAACATACGAGCAGTACTTC
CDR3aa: CASSYPTYEQYF

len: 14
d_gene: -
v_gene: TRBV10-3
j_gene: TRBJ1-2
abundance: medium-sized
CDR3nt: TGTGCCACCTTTCAACAGGGAACTGGCTATGGCTACACCTTC
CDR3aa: CATFQQGTGYGYTF

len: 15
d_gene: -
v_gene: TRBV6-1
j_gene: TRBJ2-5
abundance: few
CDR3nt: TGTGCCAGCAGGGGATTAGCGGTAAAAAGGGAGACCCAGTACTTC
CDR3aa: CASRGLAVKRETQYF

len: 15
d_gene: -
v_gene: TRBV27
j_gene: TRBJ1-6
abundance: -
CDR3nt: TGTGCCAGCAGTTTGATGGGACTGGTAAATTCACCCCTCCACTTT
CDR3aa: CASSLMGLVNSPLHF

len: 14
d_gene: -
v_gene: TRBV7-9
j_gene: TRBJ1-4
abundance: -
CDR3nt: TGTGCCAGCAGCAGGGCCGGCTATAATGAAAAACTGTTTTTT
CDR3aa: CASSRAGYNEKLFF

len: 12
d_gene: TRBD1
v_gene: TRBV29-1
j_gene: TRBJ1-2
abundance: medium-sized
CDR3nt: TGCAGCGTTGGGGGGACAGGGAATGGCTACACCTTC
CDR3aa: CSVGGTGNGYTF

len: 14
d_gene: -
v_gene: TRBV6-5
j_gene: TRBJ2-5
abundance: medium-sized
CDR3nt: TGTGCCAGCAGTAAGGCAGGGTGGCAAGAGACCCAGTACTTC
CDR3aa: CASSKAGWQETQYF

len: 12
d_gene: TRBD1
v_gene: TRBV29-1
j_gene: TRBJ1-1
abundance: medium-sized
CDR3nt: TGCAGCTTCCGAAAACAGGGGACTGAAGCTTTCTTT
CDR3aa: CSFRKQGTEAFF

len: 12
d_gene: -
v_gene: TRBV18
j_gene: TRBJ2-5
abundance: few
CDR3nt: TGTGCCAGCTCACCAAGCCAAGAGACCCAGTACTTC
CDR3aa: CASSPSQETQYF

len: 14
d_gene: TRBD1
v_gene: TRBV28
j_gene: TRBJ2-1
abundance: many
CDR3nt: TGTGCCAGCATAAGACAGGGGTTGGTGAATGAGCAGTTCTTC
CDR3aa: CASIRQGLVNEQFF

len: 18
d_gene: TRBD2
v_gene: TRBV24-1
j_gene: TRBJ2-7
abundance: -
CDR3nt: TGTGCCACCAGTGATTTGCCCGTCCCGACTAGCGGGGGGAACGAGCAGTACTTC
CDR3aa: CATSDLPVPTSGGNEQYF

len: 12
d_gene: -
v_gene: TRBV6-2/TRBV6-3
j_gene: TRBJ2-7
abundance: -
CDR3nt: TGTGCCAGCAGTTCCCAGTCACGCGAGCAGTACTTC
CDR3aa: CASSSQSREQYF

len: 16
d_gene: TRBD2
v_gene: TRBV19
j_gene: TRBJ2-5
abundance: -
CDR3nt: TGTGCCAGTAGCGGCGACGCTAGCGGGTCTCAAGAGACCCAGTACTTC
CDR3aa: CASSGDASGSQETQYF

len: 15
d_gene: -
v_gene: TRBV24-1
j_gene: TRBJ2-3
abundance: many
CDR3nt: TGTGCCACCTCCCTAGGCGGAGCTAGCACAGATACGCAGTATTTT
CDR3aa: CATSLGGASTDTQYF

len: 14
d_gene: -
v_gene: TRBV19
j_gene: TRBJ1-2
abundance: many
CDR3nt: TGTGCCAGTAGTATTTCATGGGGGCCCTATGGCTACACCTTC
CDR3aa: CASSISWGPYGYTF

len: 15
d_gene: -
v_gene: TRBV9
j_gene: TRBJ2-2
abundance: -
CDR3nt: TGTGCCAGCAGCGTAATGGGAGCGAACACCGGGGAGCTGTTTTTT
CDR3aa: CASSVMGANTGELFF

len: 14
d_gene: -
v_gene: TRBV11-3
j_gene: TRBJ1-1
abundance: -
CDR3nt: TGTGCCAGCAGCTTAGGGGGAGCGGGCACTGAAGCTTTCTTT
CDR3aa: CASSLGGAGTEAFF

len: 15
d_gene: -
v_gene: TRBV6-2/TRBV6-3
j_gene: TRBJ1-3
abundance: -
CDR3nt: TGTGCCAGCAGTTACTCGCTCAGCTCTGGAAACACCATATATTTT
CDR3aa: CASSYSLSSGNTIYF

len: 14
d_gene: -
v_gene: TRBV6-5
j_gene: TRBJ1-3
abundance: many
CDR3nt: TGTGCCAGCAGAGACAGCCAGGCTGGAAACACCATATATTTT
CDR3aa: CASRDSQAGNTIYF

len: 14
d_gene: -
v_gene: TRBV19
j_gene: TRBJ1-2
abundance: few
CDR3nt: TGTGCCAGTATGGCGGGAGTAACTAACTATGGCTACACCTTC
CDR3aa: CASMAGVTNYGYTF

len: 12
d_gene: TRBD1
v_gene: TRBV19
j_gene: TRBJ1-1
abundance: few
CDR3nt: TGTGCCAGTAGTAGGGGGGACAGGGAAGCTTTCTTT
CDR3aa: CASSRGDREAFF

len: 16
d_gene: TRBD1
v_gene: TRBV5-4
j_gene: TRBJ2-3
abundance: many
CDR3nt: TGTGCCAGCAGGTCAACAGGGGGTCGTCTCACAGATACGCAGTATTTT
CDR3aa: CASRSTGGRLTDTQYF

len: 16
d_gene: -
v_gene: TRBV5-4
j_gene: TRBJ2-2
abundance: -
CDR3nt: TGTGCCAGCAGCACCCGGGACGGGAGTGACACCGGGGAGCTGTTTTTT
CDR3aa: CASSTRDGSDTGELFF

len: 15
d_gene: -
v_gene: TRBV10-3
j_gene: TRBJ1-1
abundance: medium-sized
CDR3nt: TGTGCCATCAGTGAGTATAAGGGCTTGAACACTGAAGCTTTCTTT
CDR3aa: CAISEYKGLNTEAFF

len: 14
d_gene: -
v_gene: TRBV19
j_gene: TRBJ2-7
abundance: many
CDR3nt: TGTGCCAGTAGTAGGGTGGGTAGCTCCTACGAGCAGTACTTC
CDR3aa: CASSRVGSSYEQYF

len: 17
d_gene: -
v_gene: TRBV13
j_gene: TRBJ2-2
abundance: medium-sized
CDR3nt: TGTGCCAGCAGCTCCCTTTCCTTGGGGGGCCAAACCGGGGAGCTGTTTTTT
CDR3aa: CASSSLSLGGQTGELFF

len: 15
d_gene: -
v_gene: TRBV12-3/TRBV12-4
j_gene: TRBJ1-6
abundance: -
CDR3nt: TGTGCCAGCAGTTTGGTAGCAGGCTATAATTCACCCCTCCACTTT
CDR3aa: CASSLVAGYNSPLHF

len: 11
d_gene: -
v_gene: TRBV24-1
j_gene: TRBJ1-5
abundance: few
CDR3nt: TGTGCCTCCCGGATCCATCAGCCCCAGCATTTT
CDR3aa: CASRIHQPQHF

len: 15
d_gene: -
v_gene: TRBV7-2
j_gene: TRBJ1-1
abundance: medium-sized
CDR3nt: TGTGCCAGCAGCTCCCAATTCTCCGGGGGAACTGAAGCTTTCTTT
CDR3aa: CASSSQFSGGTEAFF

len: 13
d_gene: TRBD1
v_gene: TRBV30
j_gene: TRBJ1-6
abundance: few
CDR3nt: TGTGCCTGGGGGGGACAGCCAATCTCACCCCTCCACTTT
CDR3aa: CAWGGQPISPLHF

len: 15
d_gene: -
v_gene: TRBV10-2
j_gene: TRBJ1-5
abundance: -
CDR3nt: TGCGCCAGCAGTGAGAGGGGAGCCGGCAATCAGCCCCAGCATTTT
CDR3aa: CASSERGAGNQPQHF

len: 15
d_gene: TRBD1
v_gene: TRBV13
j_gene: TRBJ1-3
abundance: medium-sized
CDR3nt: TGTGCCAGCAGCCGACAGGGATACTCTGGAAACACCATATATTTT
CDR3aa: CASSRQGYSGNTIYF

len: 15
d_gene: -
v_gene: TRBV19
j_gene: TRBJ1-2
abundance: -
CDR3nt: TGTGCCAGTCGGGCCCCCCAGGCGGCTAACTATGGCTACACCTTC
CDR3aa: CASRAPQAANYGYTF

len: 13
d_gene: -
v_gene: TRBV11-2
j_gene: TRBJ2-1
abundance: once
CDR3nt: TGTGCCAGCTCAGTCCAGTCTTACAATGAGCAGTTCTTC
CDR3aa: CASSVQSYNEQFF

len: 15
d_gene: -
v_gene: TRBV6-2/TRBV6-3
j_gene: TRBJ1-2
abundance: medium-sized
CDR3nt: TGTGCCAGCAGTTACTCGATCAGGCCGGGTGATGGCTACACCTTC
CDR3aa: CASSYSIRPGDGYTF

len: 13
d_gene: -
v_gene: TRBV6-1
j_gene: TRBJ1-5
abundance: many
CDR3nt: TGTGCCACAGACCGGACAGCCAATCAGCCCCAGCATTTT
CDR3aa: CATDRTANQPQHF

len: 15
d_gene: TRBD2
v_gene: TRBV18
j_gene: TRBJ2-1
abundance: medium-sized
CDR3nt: TGTGCCAGCTCACCACCCGCTGCGGACCGGGGGGGGCAGTTCTTC
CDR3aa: CASSPPAADRGGQFF

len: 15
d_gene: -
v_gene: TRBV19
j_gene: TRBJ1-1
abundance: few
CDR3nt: TGTGCCACTGGGGGAGGTCCGACGCTTAACACTGAAGCTTTCTTT
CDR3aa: CATGGGPTLNTEAFF

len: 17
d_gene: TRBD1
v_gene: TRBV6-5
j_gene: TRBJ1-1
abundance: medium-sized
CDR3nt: TGTGCCAGCAGTTACCAGTCGGACAGGGGCAGGAGGACTGAAGCTTTCTTT
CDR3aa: CASSYQSDRGRRTEAFF

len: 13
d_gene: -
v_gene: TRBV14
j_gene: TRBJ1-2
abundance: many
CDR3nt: TGTGCCAGCAGCCAAGGACGGCACTATGGCTACACCTTC
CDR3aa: CASSQGRHYGYTF

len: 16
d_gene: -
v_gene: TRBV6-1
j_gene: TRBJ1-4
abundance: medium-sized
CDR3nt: TGTGCCAGCAGTGTAGCTACAGGGTTAACTAATGAAAAACTGTTTTTT
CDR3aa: CASSVATGLTNEKLFF

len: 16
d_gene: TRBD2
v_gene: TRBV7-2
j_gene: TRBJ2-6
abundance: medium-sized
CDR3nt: TGTGCCAGCAGACCGGGGGGTCACTCTGGGGCCAACGTCCTGACTTTC
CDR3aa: CASRPGGHSGANVLTF

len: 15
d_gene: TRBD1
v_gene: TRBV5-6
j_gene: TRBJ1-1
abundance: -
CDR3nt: TGTGCCAGCGGAGCAGGGGGCTGGTCGGACACTGAAGCTTTCTTT
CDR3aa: CASGAGGWSDTEAFF

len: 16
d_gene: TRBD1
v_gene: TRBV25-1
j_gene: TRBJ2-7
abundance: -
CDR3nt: TGTGCCAGCAGTGGGGGCTCCCAGGACAGGCCGCGAGGGCAGTACTTC
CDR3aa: CASSGGSQDRPRGQYF

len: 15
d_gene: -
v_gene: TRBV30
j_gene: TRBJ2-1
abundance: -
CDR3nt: TGTGCTTCAATACCCCGACACGGGCACTACAATGAGCAGTTCTTC
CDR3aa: CASIPRHGHYNEQFF